This T cell receptor (beta chain) derives from a study of Graves' ophthalmopathy and Graves' hyperthyroidism. Amplification targeted the TCR beta CDR3 regions, with RNA transcripts as the source material. An initial RT-PCR round employing HTBI primers preceded a second-round multiplex PCR. TCRdb analysed the multiplex PCR reads with MiXCR anew, one entry per CDR3 protein. The sample yields roughly 400,000 distinct CDR3 sequences, roughly 14% seen once. CDR3 length: 13 amino acids. From germline, CDR1 is MNHEY and CDR2 SVGEGT. A remark on this clonotype: The junction differs from germline at one of its ends, possibly a read error.

This clonotype was sampled from a woman under 30 with stable Graves' hyperthyroidism. Material for sequencing was peripheral blood. The chain couples TRBV6-2 or TRBV6-3 to TRBJ1-2, with D uncertain. This CDR3 is CSSSYWQNYGYTF. Here the CDR3 DNA reads TGTTCCAGCAGTTATTGGCAGAACTATGGCTACACTTTC.